These 20 T cell receptor beta chains came from one sample sequenced in a study of naive and memory T cell subsets. An oligonucleotide containing a UMI was ligated to the 3' end of TCR cDNA. Amplification of ligated cDNA took four PCR rounds with SP2 and nested alpha and beta constant primers. TCRdb passed the 5' RACE reads through MiXCR, listing each CDR3 protein once. The sample consists of about 62,000 distinct CDR3 sequences, around 8% of them appearing once. The receptors derive from a female donor in good health.

This clonotype was seen only a few times. This sequence joins TRBV18 and TRBJ2-3, with 7 nucleotides matching TRBD2. With 3 bases clipped from V and 2 bases from J, the junction kept 5 bases outside the gene matches. This CDR3 region has 15 residues. Germline-derived CDR1 and CDR2 are KGHSH and LQKENI. In DNA, the CDR3 is TGTGCCAGCTCACCCCGGGAGGCCGTCACAGATACGCAGTATTTT. It specifies CASSPREAVTDTQYF.

In its sample, this clonotype was seen many times. The chain joins TRBV12-3 or TRBV12-4 to TRBJ1-3, with unresolved D. The CDR3 consists of 15 residues. V lost 6 bases to trimming and J lost 3 bases, with 15 bases between them. CDR3: CASSSQTRGGNTIYF. The CDR3 DNA follows: TGTGCCAGCAGCAGCCAGACCCGAGGTGGAAACACCATATATTTT.

The chain uses TRBV6-5 and TRBJ1-4; no firm D call. The CDR3 runs to 13 residues. CDR1 is MNHEY, CDR2 SVGAGI, per germline. The V end lost 1 base, the J end lost 8 bases, and 8 bases lay between the germline ends. This chain's CDR3 is CASSYWLGEKLFF. CDR3 nucleotide sequence: TGTGCCAGCAGTTACTGGCTAGGGGAAAAACTGTTTTTT.

The chain carries TRBV7-8 and TRBJ2-7; D is ambiguous. The CDR3 sequence is 11 residues long. Deletions cut 5 bases from V and 7 bases from J, with 9 bases between. Germline-derived CDR1 and CDR2 are SGHVS and FQNEAQ. CDR3: CASSGLREQYF. Written as DNA, the CDR3 is TGTGCCAGCAGCGGTCTTCGGGAGCAGTACTTC.

This clonotype was observed at least ten times. The rearrangement uses TRBV3-1 and TRBJ1-2, with D uncertain. The CDR3 is 14 amino acids. Deletions cut 1 base from V and 2 bases from J, with 8 bases between. CDR1 is LGHDT and CDR2 is YNNKEL in the germline V gene (reference sequence). The CDR3 loop reads CASSQGALNYGYTF. CDR3 coding DNA: TGTGCCAGCAGCCAAGGGGCCCTCAACTATGGCTACACCTTC.

This clonotype has ten or more counts. J is TRBJ1-1 and V is TRBV5-1; D gene ambiguous. This CDR3 has 14 amino acids. V dropped 1 base and J dropped 0 bases, with 7 bases sitting between them. Germline lookup yields CDR1 SGHRS and CDR2 YFSETQ. The CDR3 DNA sequence: TGCGCCAGCAGCTTGAGGGAAATGAACACTGAAGCTTTCTTT. This sequence encodes CASSLREMNTEAFF.

This clonotype has just a few counts. The gene calls are TRBV15 and TRBJ2-7; 11 bases fit TRBD2. CDR3 size: 16 residues. Germline V gives CDR1 LNHNV, CDR2 YYDKDF (reference sequence). Unmatched junction bases numbered 9, after V lost 4 bases and J lost 4 bases. The CDR3 region is CATSTRLAGTGYEQYF. The CDR3 nucleotides read TGTGCCACCAGCACGAGACTAGCGGGGACGGGGTACGAGCAGTACTTC.

The table lists this clonotype with many counts. This chain uses TRBV6-4 with TRBJ2-1; D is unresolved. CDR1 is MRHNA and CDR2 is SNTAGT in the germline V gene. Trimming shortened V by 3 bases and J by 1 base, and 13 bases separated the two germline ends. There are 16 residues in the CDR3. CDR3 bases: TGTGCCAGCAGTGAACACTCAACGCTATCCTACAATGAGCAGTTCTTC. As protein: CASSEHSTLSYNEQFF.

A few counts support this clonotype. The chain uses TRBV27 and TRBJ2-2; no definite D call. The CDR3 is 14 amino acids. Per the germline V gene, CDR1 is MNHEY and CDR2 is SMNVEV (reference sequence). Trimming stripped 5 bases from V and 3 bases from J, with 10 bases between. CDR3 in amino acids: CASSLGPYTGELFF. The DNA of the CDR3 is TGTGCCAGCAGTCTCGGACCGTACACCGGGGAGCTGTTTTTT.

The chain is built from TRBV19 and TRBJ1-4; D uncertain. Germline assignment: CDR1 LNHDA and CDR2 SQIVND (reference sequence). The V and J ends lost 3 bases and 0 bases respectively, with 8 bases between them. The CDR3 is made up of 15 amino acids. This chain's CDR3 is CASSMAGTTNEKLFF. CDR3 nucleotides: TGTGCCAGTAGTATGGCGGGAACAACTAATGAAAAACTGTTTTTT.

This clonotype was recorded at least ten times. The chain links TRBV24-1 to TRBJ2-1, with 14 bases matching TRBD2. Germline assignment: CDR1 KGHDR and CDR2 SFDVKD. CDR3 length equals 16 residues. V gave up 3 bases and J gave up 8 bases; unmatched junction bases: 5. The CDR3 spells CATSDPTSGRVYEQFF. CDR3 bases: TGTGCCACCAGTGATCCGACTAGCGGGAGGGTCTATGAGCAGTTCTTC.

The genes are TRBV7-9 and TRBJ2-7, with 13 bases fitting TRBD2. Germline CDR1 SEHNR, CDR2 FQNEAQ (reference sequence). The CDR3 sequence is 17 residues long. After removal of 5 bases from V and 5 bases from J, the junction contained 12 bases not matched to a gene. CDR3 in DNA: TGTGCCAGCAGCCCTCGAGGACTAGCGGGAGACCTCCACGAGCAGTACTTC. It yields the protein CASSPRGLAGDLHEQYF.

The CDR3 region has the DNA TGTGCCAGCAAGGTGGCAGGCAGCCCCCAAGAGACCCAGTACTTC. Protein product: CASKVAGSPQETQYF. The rearrangement uses TRBV7-2 and TRBJ2-5, with D uncertain. CDR3 size: 15 residues. Germline V CDR1 and CDR2: SGHTA, FQGNSA. Trimming left V 7 bases short and J 1 base short, with 16 bases between. Full variable domain (remainder filled in from reference TRBV7-2 and TRBJ2-5): GAGVSQSPSNKVTEKGKDVELRCDPISGHTALYWYRQSLGQGLEFLIYFQGNSAPDKSGLPSDRFSAERTGGSVSTLTIQRTQQEDSAVYLCASKVAGSPQETQYFGPGTRLLVL.

The genes are TRBV18 and TRBJ1-4; weak D call: TRBD1 (6 bases). The ends were cut back, 3 bases at V and 5 bases at J, with 13 bases in the middle. This CDR3 spans 15 amino acids. Germline-derived CDR1 and CDR2 are KGHSH and LQKENI. The CDR3 coding sequence is TGTGCCAGCTCACCCGGACAGACCCAAAATGAAAAACTGTTTTTT. Translating it yields CASSPGQTQNEKLFF.

The chain employs TRBV9 and TRBJ2-1; weak D call: TRBD1 (5 bases). CDR1 and CDR2 from the germline V gene are SGDLS and YYNGEE. The V end lost 3 bases, the J end lost 1 base, and 8 bases lay between the germline ends. The CDR3 contains 14 residues. CDR3 in amino acids: CASSAQGSYNEQFF. Written as DNA, the CDR3 is TGTGCCAGCAGCGCCCAGGGTTCCTACAATGAGCAGTTCTTC.

Ten or more counts support this clonotype. The CDR3 DNA reads TGTGCCAGCAGTGAGCGCCCTAGGGGCGCAGGGACAGATACGCAGTATTTT. Amino acid sequence: CASSERPRGAGTDTQYF. The V call is TRBV6-1, the J call TRBJ2-3; D is perhaps TRBD1 (5 bases). The length of the CDR3 is 17 residues. V shed 3 bases and J shed 3 bases, with 19 bases lying between them. Germline assignment: CDR1 MNHNS and CDR2 SASEGT.

This clonotype turned up a few times. The chain couples TRBV11-2 to TRBJ2-7, with 12 positions matching TRBD2. J was trimmed by 11 bases and V by 0 bases; bases with no gene match: 14. The CDR3 is made up of 17 amino acids. Per germline, CDR1 SGHAT and CDR2 FQNNGV. The CDR3, as DNA: TGTGCCAGCAGCTTAGAGACTAGCGGGGGCCACCCGAAGGGGGAGTACTTC. It specifies CASSLETSGGHPKGEYF.

Ten or more counts support this clonotype. The chain recombines TRBV6-5 with TRBJ2-3; a possible D gene is TRBD2 (5 bases). Trimming took 2 bases from V and 3 from J, leaving 18 bases between them. The CDR3 sequence is 17 residues long. Germline V gives CDR1 MNHEY, CDR2 SVGAGI. The CDR3 reads CASSYSRRGLGTDTQYF. The CDR3 nucleotides read TGTGCCAGCAGTTACAGTCGCAGAGGACTGGGGACAGATACGCAGTATTTT.

This clonotype was counted at least ten times. The V gene is TRBV29-1, the J gene TRBJ2-3, with TRBD2 matching over 14 bases. The V gene's germline CDR1 is SQVTM and CDR2 ANQGSEA. This CDR3 spans 15 amino acids. V shed 5 bases, J shed 3 bases, and the junction held 4 bases outside the gene matches. Here the CDR3 DNA reads TGCAGCGTTAGCGGGACTAGCGGGAGTACAGATACGCAGTATTTT. Residues: CSVSGTSGSTDTQYF.

In this sample, this clonotype turned up many times. This sequence joins TRBV20-1 and TRBJ2-5; 11 bases align to TRBD2. The CDR3 totals 15 residues. From germline, CDR1 is DFQATT and CDR2 SNEGSKA (reference sequence). J gave up 1 base and V 1 base, and 2 bases lay outside the gene matches. The CDR3 sequence: CSARVGTSGQETQYF. The CDR3 coding sequence is TGCAGTGCTAGAGTCGGGACTAGCGGCCAAGAGACCCAGTACTTC.